These 6 T cell receptor beta chains were sequenced from one sample in a study of T-cell memory formation after mild COVID-19. TCRdb redid the calling of the 5' RACE reads with MiXCR, one entry per CDR3 protein. The sample lists roughly 190,000 distinct CDR3 sequences, around 25% occurring once. Sequences were obtained from PBMCs or a T cell subset sorted from them (not recorded which). These receptor sequences come from an adult woman who had mild COVID-19 (a few samples of this study predate the infection). Cell type and time point are not known.

V and J are TRBV5-1 and TRBJ2-5; D ambiguous. This CDR3 comprises 11 residues. Trimming cost V 5 bases and J 2 bases, with 4 bases left between them. CDR1 and CDR2 (germline): SGHRS, YFSETQ. For the CDR3, the DNA is TGCGCCAGCAGGCAGCAAGAGACCCAGTACTTC. It yields the protein CASRQQETQYF.

V usage is TRBV6-6 and J usage is TRBJ1-2; 8 positions agree with TRBD1. Germline CDR1 reads MNHNY; CDR2 reads SVGAGI (reference sequence). The ends lost 1 base at V and 4 bases at J; junction bases unmatched: 8. The CDR3 spans 16 residues. The CDR3 region is CASSYLGQALLYGYTF. CDR3 nucleotides: TGTGCCAGCAGTTACTTGGGACAGGCCCTCCTCTATGGCTACACCTTC.

This clonotype was observed a few times. This rearrangement joins TRBV11-2 to TRBJ1-2, with D possibly matching TRBD1 (6 bases). The CDR3 contains 16 residues. Germline-derived CDR1 and CDR2 are SGHAT and FQNNGV. Between the trimmed V and J ends, which lost 5 bases and 4 bases, there was a span of 20 bases. The CDR3 coding sequence is TGTGCCAGCAGCCCTATTAGGGGACAAAATACCTATGGCTACACCTTC. Protein sequence: CASSPIRGQNTYGYTF.

This rearrangement joins TRBV24-1 to TRBJ1-1; 7 nucleotides align to TRBD1. Germline CDR1 is KGHDR and CDR2 is SFDVKD. This CDR3 is 13 amino acids long. V shed 8 bases and J 1 base; nucleotides not matched to a gene: 3. The CDR3 here is CATINRGNTEAFF. CDR3 DNA: TGTGCCACCATTAACAGGGGGAACACTGAAGCTTTCTTT.

This clonotype was picked up a small number of times. This chain uses TRBV20-1 with TRBJ1-6, with a tentative D call TRBD1 (6 bases). V lost 6 bases, J lost 4 bases, and 19 bases lay in between. The CDR3 contains 16 residues. The germline V gene has CDR1 DFQATT and CDR2 SNEGSKA (reference sequence). The CDR3 DNA follows: TGCAGTGCCAGGGTGGCGGGGGGCGAGTATAATTCACCCCTCCACTTT. Translation gives CSARVAGGEYNSPLHF.

This chain uses TRBV12-3 or TRBV12-4 with TRBJ2-1; D remains ambiguous. V was pared by 4 bases and J by 8 bases, with 9 bases between. This CDR3 contains 12 residues. The CDR3 DNA reads TGTGCCAGCAGTTCCCTCGACGATGAGCAGTTCTTC. This translates into CASSSLDDEQFF.